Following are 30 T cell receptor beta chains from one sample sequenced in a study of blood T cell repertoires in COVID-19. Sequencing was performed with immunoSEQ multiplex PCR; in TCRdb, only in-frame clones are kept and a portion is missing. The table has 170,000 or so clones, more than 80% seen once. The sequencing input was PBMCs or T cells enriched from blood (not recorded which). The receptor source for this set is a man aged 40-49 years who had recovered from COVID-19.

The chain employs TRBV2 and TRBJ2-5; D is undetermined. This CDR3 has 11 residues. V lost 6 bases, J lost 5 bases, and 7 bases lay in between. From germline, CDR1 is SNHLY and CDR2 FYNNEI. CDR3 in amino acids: CASRPGETQYF. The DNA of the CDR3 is TGTGCCAGCAGGCCCGGGGAGACCCAGTACTTC.

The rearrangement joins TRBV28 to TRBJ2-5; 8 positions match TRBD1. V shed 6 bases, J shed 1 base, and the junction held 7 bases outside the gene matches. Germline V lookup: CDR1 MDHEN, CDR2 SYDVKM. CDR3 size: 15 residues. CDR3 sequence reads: CASSRGTGLQETQYF. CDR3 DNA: TGTGCCAGCAGCAGGGGGACAGGACTCCAAGAGACCCAGTACTTC.

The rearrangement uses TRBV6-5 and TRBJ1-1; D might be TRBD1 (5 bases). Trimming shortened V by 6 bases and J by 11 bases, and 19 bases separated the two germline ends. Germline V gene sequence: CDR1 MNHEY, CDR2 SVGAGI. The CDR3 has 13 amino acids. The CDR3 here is CASSLQTDRGAFF. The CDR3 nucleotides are TGTGCCAGCAGCTTACAAACCGACAGAGGCGCTTTCTTT.

CDR3 in amino acids: CASSVAGIGNEQFF. The CDR3 coding sequence is TGTGCCAGCAGCGTAGCGGGGATTGGGAATGAGCAGTTCTTC. This rearrangement joins TRBV9 to TRBJ2-1; D might be TRBD2 (5 bases). The CDR3 has 14 amino acids. V was pared by 0 bases and J by 7 bases, with 11 bases between. Germline lookup yields CDR1 SGDLS and CDR2 YYNGEE.

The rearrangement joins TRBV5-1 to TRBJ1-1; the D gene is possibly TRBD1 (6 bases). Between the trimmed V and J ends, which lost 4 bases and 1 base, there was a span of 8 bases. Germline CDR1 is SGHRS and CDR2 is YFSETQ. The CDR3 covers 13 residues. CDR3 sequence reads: CASSRGQNTEAFF. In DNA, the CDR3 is TGCGCCAGCAGCAGGGGACAGAACACTGAAGCTTTCTTT.

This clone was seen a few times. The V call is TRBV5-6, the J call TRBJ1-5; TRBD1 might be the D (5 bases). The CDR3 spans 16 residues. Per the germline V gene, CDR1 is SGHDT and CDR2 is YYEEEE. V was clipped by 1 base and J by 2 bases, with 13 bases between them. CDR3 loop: CASSLSRGVGNQPQHF. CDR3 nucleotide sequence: TGTGCCAGCAGCTTGAGCCGGGGGGTCGGCAATCAGCCCCAGCATTTT.

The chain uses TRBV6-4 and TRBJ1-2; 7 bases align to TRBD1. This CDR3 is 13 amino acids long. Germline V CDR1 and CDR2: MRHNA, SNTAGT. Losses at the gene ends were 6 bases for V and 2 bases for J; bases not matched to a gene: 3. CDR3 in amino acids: CASRAGQNYGYTF. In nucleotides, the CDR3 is TGTGCCAGCAGGGCGGGACAGAACTATGGCTACACCTTC.

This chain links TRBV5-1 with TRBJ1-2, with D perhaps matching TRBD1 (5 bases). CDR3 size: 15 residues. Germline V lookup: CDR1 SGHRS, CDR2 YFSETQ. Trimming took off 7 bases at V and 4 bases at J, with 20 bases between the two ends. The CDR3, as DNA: TGCGCCAGCGGCCCTCACCAGGGTAGTTTCTATGGCTACACCTTC. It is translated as CASGPHQGSFYGYTF.

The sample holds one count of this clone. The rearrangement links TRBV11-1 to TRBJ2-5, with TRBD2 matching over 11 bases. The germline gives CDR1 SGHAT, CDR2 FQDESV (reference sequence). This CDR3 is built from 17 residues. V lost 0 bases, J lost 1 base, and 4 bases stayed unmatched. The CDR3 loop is CASSLAASGRPQETQYF. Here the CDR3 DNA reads TGTGCCAGCAGCTTAGCGGCTAGCGGGAGGCCCCAAGAGACCCAGTACTTC.

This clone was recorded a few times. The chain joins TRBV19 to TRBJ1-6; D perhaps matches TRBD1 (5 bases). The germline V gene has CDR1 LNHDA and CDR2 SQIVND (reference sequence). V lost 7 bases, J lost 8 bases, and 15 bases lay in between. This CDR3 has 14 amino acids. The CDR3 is CASKGIGGDSPLHF. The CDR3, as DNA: TGTGCCAGTAAAGGGATCGGGGGTGATTCACCCCTCCACTTT.

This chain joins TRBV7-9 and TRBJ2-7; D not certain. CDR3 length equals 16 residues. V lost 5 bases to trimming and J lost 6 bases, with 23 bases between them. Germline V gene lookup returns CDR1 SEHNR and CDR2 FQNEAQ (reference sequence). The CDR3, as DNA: TGTGCCAGCAGCCAGATTCTACAGACCTACGTTACCGAGCAGTACTTC. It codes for CASSQILQTYVTEQYF.

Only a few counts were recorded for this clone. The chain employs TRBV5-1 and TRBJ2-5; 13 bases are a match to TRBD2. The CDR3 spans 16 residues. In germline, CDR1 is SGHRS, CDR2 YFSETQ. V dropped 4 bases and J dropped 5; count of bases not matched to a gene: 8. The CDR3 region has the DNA TGCGCCAGCAGCATCTCCGGGACTAGCGGGAAGGAGACCCAGTACTTC. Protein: CASSISGTSGKETQYF.

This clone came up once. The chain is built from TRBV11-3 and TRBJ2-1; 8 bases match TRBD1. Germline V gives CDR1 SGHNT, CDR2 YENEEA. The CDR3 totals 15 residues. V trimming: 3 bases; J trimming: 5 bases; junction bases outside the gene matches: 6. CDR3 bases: TGTGCCAGCAGCTTCCGGACAGGGACGGACAATGAGCAGTTCTTC. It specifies CASSFRTGTDNEQFF.

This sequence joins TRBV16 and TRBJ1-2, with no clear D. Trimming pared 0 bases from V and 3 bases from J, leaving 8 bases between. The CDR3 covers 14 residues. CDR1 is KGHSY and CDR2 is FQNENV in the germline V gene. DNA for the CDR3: TGTGCCAGCAGCCAATCCACCAGTGACTATGGCTACACCTTC. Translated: CASSQSTSDYGYTF.

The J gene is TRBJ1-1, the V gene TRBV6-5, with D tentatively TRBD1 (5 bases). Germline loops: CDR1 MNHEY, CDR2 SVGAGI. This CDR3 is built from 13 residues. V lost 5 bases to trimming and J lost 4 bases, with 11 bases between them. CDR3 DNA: TGTGCCAGCAGTCTCAGGGCGCCCACTGAAGCTTTCTTT. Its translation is CASSLRAPTEAFF.

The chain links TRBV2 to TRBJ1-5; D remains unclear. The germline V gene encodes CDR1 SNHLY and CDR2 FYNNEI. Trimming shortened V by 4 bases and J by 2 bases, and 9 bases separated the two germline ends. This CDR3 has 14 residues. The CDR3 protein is CASSGGQGNQPQHF. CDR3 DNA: TGTGCCAGCAGTGGAGGGCAGGGCAATCAGCCCCAGCATTTT.

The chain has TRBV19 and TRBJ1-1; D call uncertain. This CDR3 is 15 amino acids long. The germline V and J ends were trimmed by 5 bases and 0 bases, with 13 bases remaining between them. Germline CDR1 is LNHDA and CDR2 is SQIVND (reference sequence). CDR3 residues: CASSPPGRMNTEAFF. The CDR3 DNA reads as TGTGCCAGTAGTCCCCCGGGGAGAATGAACACTGAAGCTTTCTTT.

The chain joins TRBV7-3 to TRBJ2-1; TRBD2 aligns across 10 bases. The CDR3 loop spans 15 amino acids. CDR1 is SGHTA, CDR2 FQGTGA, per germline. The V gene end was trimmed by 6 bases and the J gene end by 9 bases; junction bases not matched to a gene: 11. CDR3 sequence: CASSPSGSGLGEQFF. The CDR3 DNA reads TGTGCCAGCAGTCCTAGCGGGAGCGGATTAGGTGAGCAGTTCTTC.

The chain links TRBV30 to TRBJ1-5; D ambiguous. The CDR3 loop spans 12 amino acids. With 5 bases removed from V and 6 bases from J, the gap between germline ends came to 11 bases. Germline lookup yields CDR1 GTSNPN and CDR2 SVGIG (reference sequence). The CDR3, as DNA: TGTGCCTGGGCAGACGGGAGTCAGCCCCAGCATTTT. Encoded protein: CAWADGSQPQHF.

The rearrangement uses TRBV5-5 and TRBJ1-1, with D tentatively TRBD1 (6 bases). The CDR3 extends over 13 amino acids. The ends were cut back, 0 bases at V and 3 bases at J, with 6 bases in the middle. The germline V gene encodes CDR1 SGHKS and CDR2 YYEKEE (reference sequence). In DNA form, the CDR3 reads TGTGCCAGCAGCTTGGACAGGGACACTGAAGCTTTCTTT. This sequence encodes CASSLDRDTEAFF.

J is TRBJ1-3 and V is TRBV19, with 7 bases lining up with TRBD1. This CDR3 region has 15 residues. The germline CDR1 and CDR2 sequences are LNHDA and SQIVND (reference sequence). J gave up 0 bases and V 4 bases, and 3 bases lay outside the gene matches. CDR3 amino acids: CASSTGTVSGNTIYF. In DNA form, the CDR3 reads TGTGCCAGTAGTACCGGGACAGTCTCTGGAAACACCATATATTTT.

As DNA, the CDR3 is TGTGCCAGCAGTTATTCGGGAGCGGCAGATACGCAGTATTTT. It yields the protein CASSYSGAADTQYF. The chain has TRBV6-2 or TRBV6-3 and TRBJ2-3; a weak D match, TRBD2 (6 bases). The CDR3 has 14 amino acids. Germline CDR1 MNHEY, CDR2 SVGEGT. Trimming took off 3 bases at V and 4 bases at J, with 11 bases between the two ends.

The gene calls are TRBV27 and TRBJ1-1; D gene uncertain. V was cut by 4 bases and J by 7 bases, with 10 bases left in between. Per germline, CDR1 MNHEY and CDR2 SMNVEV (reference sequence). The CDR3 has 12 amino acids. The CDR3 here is CASSSRRDEAFF. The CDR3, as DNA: TGTGCCAGCAGTTCACGGAGAGATGAAGCTTTCTTT.

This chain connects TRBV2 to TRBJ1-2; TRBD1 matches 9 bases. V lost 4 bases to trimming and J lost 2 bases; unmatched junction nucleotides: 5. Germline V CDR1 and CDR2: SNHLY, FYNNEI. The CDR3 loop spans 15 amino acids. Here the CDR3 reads CASSGGQGLNYGYTF. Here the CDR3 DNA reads TGTGCCAGCAGTGGGGGACAGGGCCTCAACTATGGCTACACCTTC.

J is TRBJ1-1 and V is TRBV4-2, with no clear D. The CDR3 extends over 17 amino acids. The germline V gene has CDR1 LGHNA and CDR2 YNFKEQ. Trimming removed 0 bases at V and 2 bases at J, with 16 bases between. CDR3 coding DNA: TGTGCCAGCAGCCAAGATCTATATGGAGGTCCTAACACTGAAGCTTTCTTT. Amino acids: CASSQDLYGGPNTEAFF.

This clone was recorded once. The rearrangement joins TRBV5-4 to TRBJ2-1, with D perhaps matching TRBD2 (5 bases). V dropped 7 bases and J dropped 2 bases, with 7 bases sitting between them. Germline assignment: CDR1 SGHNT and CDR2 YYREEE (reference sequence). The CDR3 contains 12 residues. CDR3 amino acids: CASSGAYNEQFF. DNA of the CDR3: TGTGCCAGCTCCGGGGCCTACAATGAGCAGTTCTTC.

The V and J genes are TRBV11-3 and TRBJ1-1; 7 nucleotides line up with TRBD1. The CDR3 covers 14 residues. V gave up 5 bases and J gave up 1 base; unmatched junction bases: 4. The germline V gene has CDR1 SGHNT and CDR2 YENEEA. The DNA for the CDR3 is TGTGCCAGCAGCCCCACAGGGGAGAACACTGAAGCTTTCTTT. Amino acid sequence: CASSPTGENTEAFF.

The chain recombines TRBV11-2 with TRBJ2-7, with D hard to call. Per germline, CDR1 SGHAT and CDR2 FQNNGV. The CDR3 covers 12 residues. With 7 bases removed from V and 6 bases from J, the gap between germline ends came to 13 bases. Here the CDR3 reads CASTLSPGEQYF. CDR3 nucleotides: TGTGCCAGCACCCTCTCCCCCGGCGAGCAGTACTTC.

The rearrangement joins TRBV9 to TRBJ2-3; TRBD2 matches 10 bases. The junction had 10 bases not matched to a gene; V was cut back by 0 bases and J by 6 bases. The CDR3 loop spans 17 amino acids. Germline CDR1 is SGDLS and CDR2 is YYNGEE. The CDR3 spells CASSVDLLAGARDTQYF. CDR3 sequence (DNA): TGTGCCAGCAGCGTAGACTTGCTAGCGGGGGCCCGGGATACGCAGTATTTT.

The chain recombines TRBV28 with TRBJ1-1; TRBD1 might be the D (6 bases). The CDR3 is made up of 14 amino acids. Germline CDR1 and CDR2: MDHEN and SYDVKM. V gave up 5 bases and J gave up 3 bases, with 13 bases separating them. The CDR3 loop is CASSLGHRDTEAFF. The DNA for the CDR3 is TGTGCCAGCAGTCTTGGGCACAGGGACACTGAAGCTTTCTTT.